A selection of T cell receptor beta chains follows, all from one sample in a study of cytomegalovirus exposure and HLA in healthy donors. Here immunoSEQ multiplex PCR was the method, and the copy in TCRdb shows in-frame clones only, minus some. The sample carries hundreds of thousands of clones, around 80% recorded once. The sequenced sample was PBMCs. These receptors came from a male donor in good health and CMV-seronegative. Both conserved end residues are part of each CDR3.

V gene	J gene	CDR3 protein
TRBV28	TRBJ2-7	CASSFGGRYEQYF
TRBV7-3	TRBJ2-5	CASSFGGGKETQYF
TRBV10-2	TRBJ1-3	CASSDRTGGSGNTIYF
TRBV2	TRBJ1-5	CASSPGRGVQPQHF
TRBV19	TRBJ1-1	CASSIAEEEKAFF
TRBV18	TRBJ2-1	CASSPPGLAGRGEQFF
TRBV7-9	TRBJ2-2	CASSRPGQGNTGELFF
TRBV7-2	TRBJ2-5	CASSLAPREETQYF
TRBV11-3	TRBJ2-1	CASSLTLALYNEQFF
TRBV4-1	TRBJ2-7	CASSQGGTWGLYEQYF
TRBV7-3	TRBJ2-3	CASSFRAGTDTQYF
TRBV5-1	TRBJ2-1	CASSLAGGSTYNEQFF
TRBV6-1	TRBJ2-2	CASRTGQNTGELFF
TRBV29-1	TRBJ2-1	CSLTARKLYNEQFF
TRBV19	TRBJ2-7	CASSARTGLAYEQYF
TRBV2	TRBJ2-7	CASKFGRLASTYEQYF
TRBV10-1	TRBJ2-1	CASTATSPPEQFF
TRBV7-2	.	CASSSGRRQDFYEQYF
TRBV5-8	TRBJ2-7	CASSFRPEGQYF
TRBV30	TRBJ1-2	CAWSVLGVGGYTF
TRBV6-6	TRBJ1-1	CASSSPGVNTEAFF
TRBV5-1	TRBJ1-1	CASSLTPGQKNTEAFF
TRBV13	TRBJ2-2	CASSGTPWTGDTGELFF
TRBV5-1	TRBJ1-1	CASSVTAGFGEAFF
TRBV5-1	TRBJ1-2	CASSWQGDDYGYTF
TRBV6-1	TRBJ2-7	CASRLADGGYEQYF
TRBV14	TRBJ1-1	CASSQEAGVTEAFF
TRBV28	TRBJ1-2	CASSSPSLVYGYTF
TRBV29-1	TRBJ1-4	CSVELQGGEKLFF
TRBV4-1	TRBJ2-7	CASSQGTGLGSYEQYF
TRBV27	TRBJ1-2	CASSPESFSPYGYTF
TRBV5-4	TRBJ1-1	CASSPGLQTGGRGTEAFF
TRBV7-3	TRBJ2-1	CASGTGFNNEQFF
TRBV5-6	TRBJ2-1	CASSSLGLAGAYNEQFF
TRBV6-6	TRBJ2-7	CAINDPTGGSYEQYF
TRBV19	TRBJ1-1	CASSMAGRGVNTEAFF
TRBV19	TRBJ1-5	CASSEDRRQPQHF
TRBV5-4	TRBJ2-6	CASRRGQGSGANVLTF